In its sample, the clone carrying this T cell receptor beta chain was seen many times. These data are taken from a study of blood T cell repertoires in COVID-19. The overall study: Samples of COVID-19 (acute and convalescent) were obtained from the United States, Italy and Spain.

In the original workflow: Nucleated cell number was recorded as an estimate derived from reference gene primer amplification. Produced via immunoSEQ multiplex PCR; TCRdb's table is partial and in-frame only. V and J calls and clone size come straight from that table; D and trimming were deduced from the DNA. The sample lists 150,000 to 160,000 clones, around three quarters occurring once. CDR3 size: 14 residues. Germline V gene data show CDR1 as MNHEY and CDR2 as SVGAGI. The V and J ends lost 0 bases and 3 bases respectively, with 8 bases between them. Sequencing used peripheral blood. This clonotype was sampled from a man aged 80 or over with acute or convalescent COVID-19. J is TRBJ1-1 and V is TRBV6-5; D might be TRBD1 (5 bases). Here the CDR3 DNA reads TGTGCCAGCAGTTACTCGAAAGGGGACACTGAAGCTTTCTTT. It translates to CASSYSKGDTEAFF.